This TCR beta chain was recorded in a study of CD4 T cells in relation to SARS-CoV-2 and coronaviruses. CD4+ T cells from unexposed donors were obtained before the COVID-19 pandemic (2011-2018). After nine to ten days of culture, CD4+ T cells were isolated. As regards this clone: Its antigen is not identified.

Libraries were prepared by immunoSEQ multiplex PCR; TCRdb keeps only in-frame clonotypes and omits some of them. The sample contains 25,000 to 30,000 clones, around three quarters of which appear only once. The sequence was collected from a human donor in good health. The sequenced sample consisted of CD4+ T cells from PBMCs, cultured in vitro.

CDR3 protein: CASSLEGRDLAEAFF. The CDR3 DNA sequence: TGCGCCAGCAGCTTGGAGGGCAGGGACTTAGCTGAAGCTTTCTTT. The chain has TRBV5-1 and TRBJ1-1; TRBD1 is a possible D gene (5 bases). CDR1 SGHRS and CDR2 YFSETQ come from the germline V gene. CDR3 length equals 15 residues. The germline V and J ends were trimmed by 0 bases and 6 bases, with 15 bases remaining between them.